This TCR beta chain was observed in a study of blood T cell repertoires in COVID-19. About the research overall: Collection of acute and convalescent COVID-19 samples took place in the United States, Italy and Spain. Sample material is recorded as cDNA or gDNA derived from T cells, B-cell-depleted T cells, or PBMCs.

Per the authors' pipeline: By means of reference gene primer amplification, nucleated cell counts were estimated. Assay used: immunoSEQ multiplex PCR; TCRdb lists only in-frame clones, some missing. V and J calls plus clone size are reproduced from that table; the DNA served to infer D and trimming. The sample consists of approximately 75,000 clones, about nine tenths of them appearing once. The V and J ends lost 4 bases and 6 bases, in that order; junction bases with no gene match: 1. Germline assignment: CDR1 LGHDT and CDR2 YNNKEL (reference sequence). The CDR3 covers 12 residues. This chain uses TRBV3-1 (or the pseudogene TRBV3-2) with TRBJ2-7, with 9 bases lining up with TRBD1. The receptor was derived from a human donor in a cohort sampled during active COVID-19. Input material: peripheral blood. The CDR3 DNA reads TGTGCCAGCAGCCCGACAGGGGGCGAGCAGTACTTC. Its translation: CASSPTGGEQYF.